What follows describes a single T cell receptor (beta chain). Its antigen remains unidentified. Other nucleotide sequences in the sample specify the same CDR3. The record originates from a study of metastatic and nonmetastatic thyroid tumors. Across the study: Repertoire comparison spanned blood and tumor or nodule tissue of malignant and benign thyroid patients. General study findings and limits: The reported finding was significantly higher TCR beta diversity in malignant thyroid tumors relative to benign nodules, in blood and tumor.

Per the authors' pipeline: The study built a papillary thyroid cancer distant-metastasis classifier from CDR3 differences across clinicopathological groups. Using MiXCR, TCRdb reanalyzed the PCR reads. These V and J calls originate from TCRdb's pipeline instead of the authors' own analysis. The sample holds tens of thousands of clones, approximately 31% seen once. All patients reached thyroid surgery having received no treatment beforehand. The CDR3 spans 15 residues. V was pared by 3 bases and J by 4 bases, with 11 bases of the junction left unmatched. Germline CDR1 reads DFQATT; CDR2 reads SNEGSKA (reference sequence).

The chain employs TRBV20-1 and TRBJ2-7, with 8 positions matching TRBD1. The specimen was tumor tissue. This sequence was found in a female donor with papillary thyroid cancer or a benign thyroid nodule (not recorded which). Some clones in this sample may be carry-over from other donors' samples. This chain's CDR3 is CSASPGQGATYEQYF. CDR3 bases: TGCAGTGCTAGCCCTGGACAGGGCGCAACATACGAGCAGTACTTC.